The subject of this entry is one TCR beta chain. This entry comes from a study of beta chain features in type 1 diabetes. For the study at large: The patient and healthy donor groups were comparable for age, gender and cell yields. Investigators examined 85 million to 110 million sorted cells across all samples.

Expressed TCRB transcripts were sequenced, since all the RNA that had been isolated was reverse transcribed. Assay used: immunoSEQ multiplex PCR; TCRdb lists only in-frame clones, some missing. In the table there are 150,000 to 200,000 clones, approximately 9.1% of which are singletons. The V gene lost 2 bases and the J gene lost 2 bases, with 10 bases spanning the gap. There are 15 residues in the CDR3. Germline CDR1 SGHTA, CDR2 FQGNSA. The source is a woman aged 18-29 years in good health. The sample comprised central memory CD4+ T cells from blood. This chain uses TRBV7-2 with TRBJ1-5; TRBD1 might be the D (6 bases). CDR3 sequence: CASSLQGNGNQPQHF. CDR3 nucleotide sequence: TGTGCCAGCAGCTTACAGGGGAACGGCAATCAGCCCCAGCATTTT.